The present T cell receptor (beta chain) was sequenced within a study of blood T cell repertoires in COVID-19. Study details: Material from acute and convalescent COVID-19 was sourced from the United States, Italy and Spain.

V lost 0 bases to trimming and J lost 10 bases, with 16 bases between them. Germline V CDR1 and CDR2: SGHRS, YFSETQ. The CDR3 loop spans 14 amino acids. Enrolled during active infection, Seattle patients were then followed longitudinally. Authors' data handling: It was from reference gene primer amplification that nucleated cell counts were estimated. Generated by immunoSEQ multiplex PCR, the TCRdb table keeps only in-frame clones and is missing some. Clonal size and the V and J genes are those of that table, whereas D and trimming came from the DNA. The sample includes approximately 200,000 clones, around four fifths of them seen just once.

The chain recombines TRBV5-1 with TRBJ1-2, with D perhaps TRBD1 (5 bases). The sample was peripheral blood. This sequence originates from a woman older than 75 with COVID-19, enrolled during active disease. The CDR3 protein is CASSLGREGPYYTF. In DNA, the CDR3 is TGCGCCAGCAGCTTGGGCAGGGAGGGTCCATACTACACCTTC.